This T cell receptor (beta chain) was retrieved from a study of tumor and adjacent non-tumor tissue in lung cancer. About this clonotype: Germline is not matched at one junction end, which may reflect a read error.

TCRbeta libraries were built with three rounds of nested PCR, modified from ARM-PCR. In TCRdb, the multiplex PCR reads were re-called with MiXCR into one record per CDR3 protein. This table has tens of thousands of distinct CDR3 sequences, less than 75% appearing once. The length of the CDR3 is 12 residues. Germline-derived CDR1 and CDR2 are MNHEY and SVGAGI. This sample's RNA came from whole unsorted tissue. More than 3 cm separated this lung sample from the edge of the tumor. Sequencing was carried out using distant non-tumor lung tissue. The source of this sequence is a woman aged 45 to 65 with non-small cell lung cancer. This chain uses TRBV6-5 with TRBJ2-1; maybe TRBD2 (5 bases). The CDR3 DNA follows: TGTGCCAGCAGGGACGGGGTGGATGAGCAATTCTTC. Translating gives CASRDGVDEQFF.